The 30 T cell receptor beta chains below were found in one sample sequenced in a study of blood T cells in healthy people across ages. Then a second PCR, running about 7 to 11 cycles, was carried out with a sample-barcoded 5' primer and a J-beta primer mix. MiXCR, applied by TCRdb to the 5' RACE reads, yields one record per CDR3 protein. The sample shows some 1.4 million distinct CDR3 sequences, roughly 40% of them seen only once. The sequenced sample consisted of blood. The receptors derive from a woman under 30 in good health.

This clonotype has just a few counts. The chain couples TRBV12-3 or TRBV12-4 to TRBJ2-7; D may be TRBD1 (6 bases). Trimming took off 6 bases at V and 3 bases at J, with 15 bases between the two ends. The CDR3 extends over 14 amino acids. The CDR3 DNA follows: TGTGCCAGCAGCCCGCAGGGGTTAAACTACGAGCAGTACTTC. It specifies CASSPQGLNYEQYF.

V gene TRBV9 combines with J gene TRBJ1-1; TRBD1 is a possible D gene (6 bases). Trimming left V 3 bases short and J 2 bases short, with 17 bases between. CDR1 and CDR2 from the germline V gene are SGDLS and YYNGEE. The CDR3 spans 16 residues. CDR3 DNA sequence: TGTGCCAGCAGCGACCGTGGGGGCACCGCAAACACTGAAGCTTTCTTT. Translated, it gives CASSDRGGTANTEAFF. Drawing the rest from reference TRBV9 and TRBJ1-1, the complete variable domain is DSGVTQTPKHLITATGQRVTLRCSPRSGDLSVYWYQQSLDQGLQFLIQYYNGEERAKGNILERFSAQQFPDLHSELNLSSLELGDSALYFCASSDRGGTANTEAFFGQGTRLTVV.

The CDR3 coding sequence is TGTGCCAGCGAAGACAGGGGGCAAGGCTACACCTTC. Protein: CASEDRGQGYTF. The chain joins TRBV3-1 to TRBJ1-2; 10 bases agree with TRBD1. Germline CDR1 and CDR2: LGHDT and YNNKEL (reference sequence). V was pared by 8 bases and J by 8 bases, with 5 bases of the junction left unmatched. CDR3 length equals 12 residues.

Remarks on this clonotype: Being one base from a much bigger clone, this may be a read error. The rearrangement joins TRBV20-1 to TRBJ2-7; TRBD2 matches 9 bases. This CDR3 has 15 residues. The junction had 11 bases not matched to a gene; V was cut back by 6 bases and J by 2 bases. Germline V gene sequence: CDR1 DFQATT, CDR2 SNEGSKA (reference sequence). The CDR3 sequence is CSARGTSRITYEQYF. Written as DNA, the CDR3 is TGCAGTGCGAGGGGGACTAGCAGGATTACCTACGAGCAGTACTTC.

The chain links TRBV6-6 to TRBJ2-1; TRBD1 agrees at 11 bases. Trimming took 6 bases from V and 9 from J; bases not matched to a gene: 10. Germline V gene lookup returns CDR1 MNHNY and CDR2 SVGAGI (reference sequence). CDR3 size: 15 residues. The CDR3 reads CASRQTGTGGFEQFF. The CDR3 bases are TGTGCCAGCAGGCAGACCGGGACAGGGGGTTTTGAGCAGTTCTTC.

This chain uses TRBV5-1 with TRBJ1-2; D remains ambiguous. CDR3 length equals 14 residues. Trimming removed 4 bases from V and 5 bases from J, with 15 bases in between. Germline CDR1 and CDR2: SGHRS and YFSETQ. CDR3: CASSPRLISYGYTF. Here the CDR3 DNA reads TGCGCCAGCAGCCCTAGGCTTATTAGTTATGGCTACACCTTC.

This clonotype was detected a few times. The DNA of the CDR3 is TGTGCCAGCAGTTCCCAGCGCGAGAGGGGAGATACGCAGTATTTT. Its translation: CASSSQRERGDTQYF. The gene calls are TRBV12-3 or TRBV12-4 and TRBJ2-3; D is tentatively TRBD1 or TRBD2 (5 bases each). Trimming stripped 4 bases from V and 5 bases from J, with 16 bases between. The CDR3 sequence is 15 residues long.

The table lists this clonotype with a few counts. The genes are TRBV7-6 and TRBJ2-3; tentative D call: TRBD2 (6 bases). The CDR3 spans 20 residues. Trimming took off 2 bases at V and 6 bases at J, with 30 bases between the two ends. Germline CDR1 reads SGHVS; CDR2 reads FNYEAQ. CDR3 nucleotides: TGTGCCAGCAGCTTACTTGGGCCTAATTCGGGACTCCCATTGTTGGATACGCAGTATTTT. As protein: CASSLLGPNSGLPLLDTQYF.

The CDR3: CASSLSPTSGWGTQYF. The CDR3 DNA reads TGTGCCAGCAGTTTATCGCCGACTAGCGGGTGGGGGACCCAGTACTTC. The gene calls are TRBV27 and TRBJ2-5, with 10 positions matching TRBD2. The CDR3 is 16 amino acids. The V gene's germline CDR1 is MNHEY and CDR2 SMNVEV (reference sequence). J gave up 7 bases and V 0 bases, and 8 bases lay outside the gene matches.

The CDR3, as DNA: TGTGCCAGCAGTCGCCCGGGACTAGCGGACAATGAGCAGTTCTTC. This encodes CASSRPGLADNEQFF. This chain connects TRBV7-9 to TRBJ2-1; TRBD2 matches at 11 bases. The CDR3 spans 15 residues. Per germline, CDR1 SEHNR and CDR2 FQNEAQ (reference sequence). The V and J ends lost 6 bases and 5 bases, in that order; junction bases with no gene match: 6.

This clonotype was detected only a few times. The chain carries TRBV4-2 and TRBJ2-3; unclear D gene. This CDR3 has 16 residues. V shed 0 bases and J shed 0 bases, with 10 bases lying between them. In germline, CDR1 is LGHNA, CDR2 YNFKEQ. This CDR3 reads CASSQDSETSTDTQYF. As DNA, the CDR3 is TGTGCCAGCAGCCAAGACTCCGAAACTAGCACAGATACGCAGTATTTT.

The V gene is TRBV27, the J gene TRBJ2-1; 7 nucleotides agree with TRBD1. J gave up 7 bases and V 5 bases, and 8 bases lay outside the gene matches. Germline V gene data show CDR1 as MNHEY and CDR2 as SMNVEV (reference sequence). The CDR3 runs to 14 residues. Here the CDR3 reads CASSKENRGNEQFF. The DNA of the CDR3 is TGTGCCAGCAGTAAGGAAAACAGGGGAAATGAGCAGTTCTTC.

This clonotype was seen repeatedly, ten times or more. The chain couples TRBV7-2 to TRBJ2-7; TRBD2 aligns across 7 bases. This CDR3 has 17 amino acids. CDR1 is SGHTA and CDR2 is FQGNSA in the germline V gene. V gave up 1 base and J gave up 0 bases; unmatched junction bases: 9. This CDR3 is CASSLGALSGDSYEQYF. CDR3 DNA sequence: TGTGCCAGCAGCTTAGGGGCCCTAAGCGGGGACTCCTACGAGCAGTACTTC.

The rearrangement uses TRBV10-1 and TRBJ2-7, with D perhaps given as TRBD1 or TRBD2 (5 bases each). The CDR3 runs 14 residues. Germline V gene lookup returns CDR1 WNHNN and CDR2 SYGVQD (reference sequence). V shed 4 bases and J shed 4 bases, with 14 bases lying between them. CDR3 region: CASSAGRSPYEQYF. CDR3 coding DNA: TGCGCCAGCAGTGCGGGGCGATCCCCTTACGAGCAGTACTTC.

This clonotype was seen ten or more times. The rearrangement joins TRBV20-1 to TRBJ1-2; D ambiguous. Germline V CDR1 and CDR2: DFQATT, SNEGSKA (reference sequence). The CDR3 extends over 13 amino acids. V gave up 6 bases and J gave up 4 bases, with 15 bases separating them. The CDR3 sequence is CSAPVPGTYGYTF. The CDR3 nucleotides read TGCAGTGCCCCAGTCCCGGGAACCTATGGCTACACCTTC.

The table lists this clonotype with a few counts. CDR3 residues: CASRDGGLGDTQYF. The CDR3 coding sequence is TGCGCCAGCAGAGATGGGGGGCTAGGAGATACGCAGTATTTT. This chain links TRBV10-1 with TRBJ2-3; D may be TRBD1 or TRBD2 (6 bases each). V lost 6 bases and J 5 bases, leaving 15 bases between the germline ends. Germline V CDR1 and CDR2: WNHNN, SYGVQD (reference sequence). The CDR3 is 14 amino acids.

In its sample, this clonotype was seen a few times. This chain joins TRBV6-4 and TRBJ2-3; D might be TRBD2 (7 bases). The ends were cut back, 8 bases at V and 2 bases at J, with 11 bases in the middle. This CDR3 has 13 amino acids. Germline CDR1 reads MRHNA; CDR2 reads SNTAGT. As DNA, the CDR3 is TGTGCCAGCGCCGGGGGGCCCACAGATACGCAGTATTTT. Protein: CASAGGPTDTQYF.

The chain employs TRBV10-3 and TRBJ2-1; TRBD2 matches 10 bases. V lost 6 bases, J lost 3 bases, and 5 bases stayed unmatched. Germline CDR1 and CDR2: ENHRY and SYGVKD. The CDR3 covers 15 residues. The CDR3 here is CAISPSGGGYNEQFF. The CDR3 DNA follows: TGTGCCATCAGCCCAAGCGGGGGGGGCTACAATGAGCAGTTCTTC.

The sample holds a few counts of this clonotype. This CDR3 is CSARGRTVSYEQYF. The CDR3 DNA is TGCAGTGCTAGAGGGAGGACGGTCTCCTACGAGCAGTACTTC. The chain employs TRBV20-1 and TRBJ2-7; weak D call: TRBD2 (5 bases). Germline loops: CDR1 DFQATT, CDR2 SNEGSKA (reference sequence). The V end lost 1 base, the J end lost 0 bases, and 10 bases lay between the germline ends. This CDR3 region has 14 residues.

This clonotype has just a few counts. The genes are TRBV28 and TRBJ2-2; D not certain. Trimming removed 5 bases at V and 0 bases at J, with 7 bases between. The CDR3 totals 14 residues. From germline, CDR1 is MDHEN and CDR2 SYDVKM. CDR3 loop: CASSDEANTGELFF. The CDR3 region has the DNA TGTGCCAGCAGTGACGAGGCGAACACCGGGGAGCTGTTTTTT.

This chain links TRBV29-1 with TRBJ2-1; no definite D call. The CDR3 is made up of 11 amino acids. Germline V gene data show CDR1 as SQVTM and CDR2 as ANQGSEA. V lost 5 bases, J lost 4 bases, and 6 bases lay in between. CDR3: CSVLGYNEQFF. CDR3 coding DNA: TGCAGCGTTCTGGGGTACAATGAGCAGTTCTTC.

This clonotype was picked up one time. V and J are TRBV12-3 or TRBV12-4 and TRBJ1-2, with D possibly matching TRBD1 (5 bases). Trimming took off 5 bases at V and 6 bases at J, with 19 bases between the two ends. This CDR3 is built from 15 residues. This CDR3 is CASSPSAGRMDGYTF. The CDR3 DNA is TGTGCCAGCAGTCCCTCGGCAGGGAGGATGGATGGCTACACCTTC.

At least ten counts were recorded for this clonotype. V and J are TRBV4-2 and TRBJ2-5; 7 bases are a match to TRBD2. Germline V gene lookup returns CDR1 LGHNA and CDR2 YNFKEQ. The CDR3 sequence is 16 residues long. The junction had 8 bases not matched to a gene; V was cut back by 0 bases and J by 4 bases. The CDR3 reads CASSQDGGSGGETQYF. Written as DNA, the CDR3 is TGTGCCAGCAGCCAAGACGGGGGTTCGGGGGGAGAGACCCAGTACTTC.

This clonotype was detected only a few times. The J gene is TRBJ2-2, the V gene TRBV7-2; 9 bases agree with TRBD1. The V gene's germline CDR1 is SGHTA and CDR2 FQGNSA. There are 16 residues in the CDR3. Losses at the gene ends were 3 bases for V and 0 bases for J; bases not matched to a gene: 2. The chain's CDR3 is CASSLGTGTNTGELFF. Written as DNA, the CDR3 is TGTGCCAGCAGCTTGGGGACAGGGACGAACACCGGGGAGCTGTTTTTT. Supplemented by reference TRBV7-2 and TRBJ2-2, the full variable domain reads GAGVSQSPSNKVTEKGKDVELRCDPISGHTALYWYRQSLGQGLEFLIYFQGNSAPDKSGLPSDRFSAERTGGSVSTLTIQRTQQEDSAVYLCASSLGTGTNTGELFFGEGSRLTVL.

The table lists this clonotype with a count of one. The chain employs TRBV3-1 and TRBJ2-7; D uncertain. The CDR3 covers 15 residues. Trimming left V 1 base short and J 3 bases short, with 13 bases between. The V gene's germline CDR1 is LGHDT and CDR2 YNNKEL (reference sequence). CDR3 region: CASSQGANSLYEQYF. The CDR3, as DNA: TGTGCCAGCAGCCAAGGGGCCAATTCCCTCTACGAGCAGTACTTC.

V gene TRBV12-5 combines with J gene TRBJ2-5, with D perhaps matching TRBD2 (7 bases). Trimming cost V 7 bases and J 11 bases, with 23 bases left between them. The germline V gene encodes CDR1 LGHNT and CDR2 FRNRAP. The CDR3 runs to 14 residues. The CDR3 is CASASSGGLGEQYF. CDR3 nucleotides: TGTGCTAGTGCCTCGTCCGGGGGGCTGGGAGAGCAGTACTTC.

The CDR3 region is CASRQGGAETQYF. Written as DNA, the CDR3 is TGTGCCAGCCGACAGGGAGGGGCAGAGACCCAGTACTTC. V gene TRBV12-3 or TRBV12-4 combines with J gene TRBJ2-5; tentatively, D is TRBD1 or TRBD2 (7 bases each). The CDR3 totals 13 residues. Trimming took off 8 bases at V and 4 bases at J, with 14 bases between the two ends.

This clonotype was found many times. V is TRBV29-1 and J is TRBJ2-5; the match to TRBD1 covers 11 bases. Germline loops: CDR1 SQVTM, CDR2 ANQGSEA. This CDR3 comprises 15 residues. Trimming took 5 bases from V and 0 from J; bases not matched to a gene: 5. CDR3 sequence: CSVSGTGGYQETQYF. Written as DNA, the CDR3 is TGCAGCGTTTCCGGGACAGGGGGTTACCAAGAGACCCAGTACTTC.

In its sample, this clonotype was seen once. Here the CDR3 reads CASGLVPPAGGVVYNEQFF. Written as DNA, the CDR3 is TGTGCTAGTGGTTTGGTCCCCCCAGCGGGAGGGGTAGTCTACAATGAGCAGTTCTTC. V usage is TRBV12-5 and J usage is TRBJ2-1, with 10 positions matching TRBD2. In germline, CDR1 is LGHNT, CDR2 FRNRAP. With 0 bases clipped from V and 3 bases from J, the junction kept 11 bases outside the gene matches. The CDR3 is 19 amino acids.

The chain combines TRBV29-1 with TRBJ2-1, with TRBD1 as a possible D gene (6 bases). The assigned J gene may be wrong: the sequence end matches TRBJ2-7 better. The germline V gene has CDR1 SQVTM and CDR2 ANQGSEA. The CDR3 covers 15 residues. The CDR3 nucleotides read TGCAGCGTTGACAATACAGGGCTCGCCTACAATGAGCAGTACTTC. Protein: CSVDNTGLAYNEQYF.